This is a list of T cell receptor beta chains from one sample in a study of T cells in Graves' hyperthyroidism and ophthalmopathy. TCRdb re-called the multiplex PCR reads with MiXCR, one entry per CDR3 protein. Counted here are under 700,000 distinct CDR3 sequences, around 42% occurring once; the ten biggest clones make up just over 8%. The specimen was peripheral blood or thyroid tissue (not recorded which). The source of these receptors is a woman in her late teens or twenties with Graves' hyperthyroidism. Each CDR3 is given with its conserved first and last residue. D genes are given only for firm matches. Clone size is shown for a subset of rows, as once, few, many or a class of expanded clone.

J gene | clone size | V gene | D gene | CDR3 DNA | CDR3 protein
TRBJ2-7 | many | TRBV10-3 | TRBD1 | TGTGCCATCATGGGGACAGGGTATTACGAGCAGTACTTC | CAIMGTGYYEQYF
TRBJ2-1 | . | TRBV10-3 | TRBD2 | TGTGCCATCTGCTCTAGCGGGTTGACCTACAATGAGCAGTTCTTC | CAICSSGLTYNEQFF
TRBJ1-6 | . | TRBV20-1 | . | TGCAGTGCCCCTCCCGACAGGTTCAATTCACCCCTCCACTTT | CSAPPDRFNSPLHF
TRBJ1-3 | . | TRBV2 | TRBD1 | TGTGCCAGCAGTCCTACAGGGGGTAACACCATATATTTT | CASSPTGGNTIYF
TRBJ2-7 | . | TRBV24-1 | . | TGTGCCAGCAGCAAAAGGGGTCGGTCCTACGAGCAGTACTTC | CASSKRGRSYEQYF
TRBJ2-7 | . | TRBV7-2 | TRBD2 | TGTGCCAGCAGCAGACTAGCGGGAGGGGGCTACGAGCAGTACTTC | CASSRLAGGGYEQYF
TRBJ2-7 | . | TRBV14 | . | TGTGCCAGCAGCCGGGGGGACACCTCCTACGAGCAGTACTTC | CASSRGDTSYEQYF
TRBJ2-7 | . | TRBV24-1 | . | TGTGCCACCAGTGGAAGCATTGGGTACGAGCAGTACTTC | CATSGSIGYEQYF
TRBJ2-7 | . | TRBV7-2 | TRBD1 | TGTGCCAGCAGCCGGACAGGGGGACCCTACGAGCAGTACTTC | CASSRTGGPYEQYF
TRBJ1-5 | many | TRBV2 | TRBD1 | TGTGCCAGCAGTGAGCACAGGGGTGATCAGCCCCAGCATTTT | CASSEHRGDQPQHF
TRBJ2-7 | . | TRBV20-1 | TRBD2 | TGCAGTGCCCGAGGACTAGCGGGAAAATACGAGCAGTACTTC | CSARGLAGKYEQYF
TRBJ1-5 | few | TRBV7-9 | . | TGTGCCAGCAGCCGACAGGAGAGCAATCAGCCCCAGCATTTT | CASSRQESNQPQHF
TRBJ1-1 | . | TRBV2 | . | TGTGCCAGCAGTGATGGGGGGGGGCGCAAAGCTTTCTTT | CASSDGGGRKAFF
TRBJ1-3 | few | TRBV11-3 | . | TGTGCCAGCAGCTTATTGACTCCCAGCTCTGGAAACACCATATATTTT | CASSLLTPSSGNTIYF
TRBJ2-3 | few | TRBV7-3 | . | TGTGCCAGCAGCCCCCGTGGCGGGAGCACAGATACGCAGTATTTT | CASSPRGGSTDTQYF
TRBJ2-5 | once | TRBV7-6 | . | . | CASSFYICSAGQGASETQYF
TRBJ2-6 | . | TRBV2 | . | TGTGCCAGCAGTCCGTGGCACAGCTCTGGGGCCAACGTCCTGACTTTC | CASSPWHSSGANVLTF
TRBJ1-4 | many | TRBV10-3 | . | TGTGCCATCAGGGGGGCGCCTAATGAAAAACTGTTTTTT | CAIRGAPNEKLFF
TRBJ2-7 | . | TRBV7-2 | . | TGTGCCAGCATGTGGACAGTCTCCTACGAGCAGTACTTC | CASMWTVSYEQYF
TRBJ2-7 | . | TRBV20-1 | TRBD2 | TGCAGTGTTGCGGGAGTCGGGGAGCAGTACTTC | CSVAGVGEQYF
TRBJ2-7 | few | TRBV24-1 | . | TGTGCCACCAGTGACCCCGGGGGGCAGTACTTC | CATSDPGGQYF
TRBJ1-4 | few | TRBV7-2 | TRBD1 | TGTGCCAGCAGCTTGGAGGGGGCCTGGGAAAAACTGTTTTTT | CASSLEGAWEKLFF
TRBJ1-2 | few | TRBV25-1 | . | TGTGCCAGCAGCCAGAGAGGACAGTATGGCTACACCTTC | CASSQRGQYGYTF
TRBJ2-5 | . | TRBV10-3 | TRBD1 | TGTGCCATCAGCCATGGACAGGGAGACCAAGAGACCCAGTACTTC | CAISHGQGDQETQYF
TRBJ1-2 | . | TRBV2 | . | TGTGCCAGCAGCTCGACAGTGAGAAACTATGGCTACACCTTC | CASSSTVRNYGYTF
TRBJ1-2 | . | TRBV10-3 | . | TGTGCCATCAGTGTAGGGACTGGGAGGAATGGCTACACCTTC | CAISVGTGRNGYTF
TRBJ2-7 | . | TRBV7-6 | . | TGTGCCAGCAGCTCCCGGGACTTTAGCGAGCAGTACTTC | CASSSRDFSEQYF
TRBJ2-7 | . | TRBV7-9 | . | TGTGCCAGCAGCTCGCCCGACAGGCTAATTCAGTACTTC | CASSSPDRLIQYF
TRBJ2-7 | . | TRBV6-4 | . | TGTGCCATCAGTTACTCGGGAAACAGGGAGAACGAGCAGTACTTC | CAISYSGNRENEQYF
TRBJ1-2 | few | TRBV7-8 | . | TGTGCCAGCAGCTTAGATAGGAGGGACTATGGCTACACCTTC | CASSLDRRDYGYTF
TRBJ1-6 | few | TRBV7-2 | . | TGTGCCAGCAGCCAAACCCAAGGAGGGAAAGGGAATTCACCCCTCCACTTT | CASSQTQGGKGNSPLHF
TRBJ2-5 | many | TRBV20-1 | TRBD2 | TGCAGTGCTGTGGCGACTAGCGGCCAGACCCAGTACTTC | CSAVATSGQTQYF
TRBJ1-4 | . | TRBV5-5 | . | TGTGCCAGCACCCCGGAGGGGGGATTGGATGAAAAACTGTTTTTT | CASTPEGGLDEKLFF
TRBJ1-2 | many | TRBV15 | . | TGTGCCACCAGCAGAGATCGAGGGACACCGACCACCTTC | CATSRDRGTPTTF
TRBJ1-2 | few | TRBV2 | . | TGTGCCAGCAGTGAGAGTTCTTCCTTCTATGGCTACACCTTC | CASSESSSFYGYTF